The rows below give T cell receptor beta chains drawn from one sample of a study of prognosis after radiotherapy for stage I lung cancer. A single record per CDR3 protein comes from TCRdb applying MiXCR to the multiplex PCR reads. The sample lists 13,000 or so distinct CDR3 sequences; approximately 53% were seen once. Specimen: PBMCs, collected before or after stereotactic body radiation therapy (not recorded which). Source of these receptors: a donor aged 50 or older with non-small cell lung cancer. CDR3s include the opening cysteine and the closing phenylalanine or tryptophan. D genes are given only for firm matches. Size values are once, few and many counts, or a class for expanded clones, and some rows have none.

CDR3 protein: CASSLGTDRRSSTDTQYF
CDR3 DNA: TGTGCCAGCAGCTTGGGGACAGATCGACGCTCTAGCACAGATACGCAGTATTTT
clone size: .
D gene: .
V gene: TRBV5-4
J gene: TRBJ2-3

CDR3 protein: CSARDHQREEGYEQYF
CDR3 DNA: TGCAGTGCTAGGGACCACCAGCGGGAGGAGGGCTACGAGCAATACTTC
clone size: .
D gene: TRBD2
V gene: TRBV20-1
J gene: TRBJ2-7

CDR3 protein: CATSREDTDTQYF
CDR3 DNA: TGTGCCACCAGCAGAGAGGACACAGATACGCAGTATTTT
clone size: many
D gene: .
V gene: TRBV15
J gene: TRBJ2-3

CDR3 protein: CASSFWDRGTGELFF
CDR3 DNA: TGTGCCAGCAGTTTCTGGGACAGGGGGACCGGGGAGCTGTTTTTT
clone size: medium-sized
D gene: TRBD1
V gene: TRBV12-3/TRBV12-4
J gene: TRBJ2-2

CDR3 protein: CASLREYPADTQYF
CDR3 DNA: TGTGCCAGCCTAAGGGAGTATCCGGCAGATACGCAGTATTTT
clone size: many
D gene: .
V gene: TRBV7-8
J gene: TRBJ2-3

CDR3 protein: CASSFSRTDTQYF
CDR3 DNA: TGTGCCAGCAGTTTCAGTCGCACAGATACGCAGTATTTT
clone size: many
D gene: .
V gene: TRBV12-3/TRBV12-4
J gene: TRBJ2-3

CDR3 protein: CASKTGSGANVLTF
CDR3 DNA: TGTGCCAGTAAGACGGGGTCCGGGGCCAACGTCCTGACTTTC
clone size: medium-sized
D gene: .
V gene: TRBV19
J gene: TRBJ2-6

CDR3 protein: CASSLGPLSYEQYF
CDR3 DNA: TGTGCCAGCAGCTTAGGTCCATTATCCTACGAGCAGTACTTC
clone size: medium-sized
D gene: .
V gene: TRBV7-8
J gene: TRBJ2-7

CDR3 protein: CASSYDVFNYNSPLHF
CDR3 DNA: TGTGCCAGCAGTTACGACGTCTTTAACTATAATTCACCCCTCCACTTT
clone size: few
D gene: .
V gene: TRBV6-2/TRBV6-3
J gene: TRBJ1-6

CDR3 protein: CASTIGGSYEQYF
CDR3 DNA: TGTGCCAGCACCATAGGAGGTTCCTACGAGCAGTACTTC
clone size: .
D gene: .
V gene: TRBV7-2
J gene: TRBJ2-7

CDR3 protein: CASSPAGTGDSTDTQYF
CDR3 DNA: TGTGCCAGCAGTCCAGCCGGGACAGGGGACAGCACAGATACGCAGTATTTT
clone size: many
D gene: TRBD1
V gene: TRBV6-1
J gene: TRBJ2-3

CDR3 protein: CASSPPGGAYEQYF
CDR3 DNA: TGTGCCAGCAGCCCCCCCGGAGGGGCCTACGAGCAGTACTTC
clone size: .
D gene: .
V gene: TRBV7-9
J gene: TRBJ2-7

CDR3 protein: CSAIKGTQSYYNEQFF
CDR3 DNA: TGCAGTGCTATCAAAGGGACACAATCGTACTACAATGAGCAGTTCTTC
clone size: once
D gene: .
V gene: TRBV20-1
J gene: TRBJ2-1

CDR3 protein: CSARTSVPDTQYF
CDR3 DNA: TGCAGTGCTAGGACTAGCGTCCCAGATACGCAGTATTTT
clone size: many
D gene: TRBD2
V gene: TRBV20-1
J gene: TRBJ2-3

CDR3 protein: CATSRDSGYGNTIYF
CDR3 DNA: TGTGCCACCAGCAGAGATTCCGGTTATGGAAACACCATATATTTT
clone size: .
D gene: .
V gene: TRBV15
J gene: TRBJ1-3

CDR3 protein: CASILTDTPYEQYF
CDR3 DNA: TGTGCCAGCATCCTAACGGACACGCCCTACGAGCAGTACTTC
clone size: .
D gene: .
V gene: TRBV7-9
J gene: TRBJ2-7